The next 30 T cell receptor beta chains were all read from a single sample in a study of blood T cell repertoires in COVID-19. Repertoires were generated with immunoSEQ multiplex PCR, while TCRdb's copy carries only in-frame clones and drops some. Of under 200,000 clones listed, approximately 90% are singletons. The sequenced sample consisted of peripheral blood. The receptors here all came from a man aged 18 to 35 with acute or convalescent COVID-19.

The rearrangement links TRBV30 to TRBJ1-5, with D hard to call. Germline-derived CDR1 and CDR2 are GTSNPN and SVGIG (reference sequence). Deletions cut 0 bases from V and 7 bases from J, with 10 bases between. This CDR3 has 13 amino acids. The chain's CDR3 is CAWSVALGQPQHF. CDR3 DNA: TGTGCCTGGAGTGTAGCACTAGGGCAGCCCCAGCATTTT.

The V and J genes are TRBV12-5 and TRBJ1-2, with D possibly matching TRBD1 (6 bases). The CDR3 is 17 residues long. V dropped 1 base and J dropped 8 bases, with 23 bases sitting between them. Germline V CDR1 and CDR2: LGHNT, FRNRAP. The CDR3 DNA follows: TGTGCTAGTGGTTTGGATCCGACGTTAACAGGGTCGGGCGGCTACACCTTC. This translates into CASGLDPTLTGSGGYTF.

The rearrangement joins TRBV2 to TRBJ2-7, with D maybe TRBD2 (5 bases). The germline gives CDR1 SNHLY, CDR2 FYNNEI. The CDR3 is made up of 13 amino acids. The V end lost 4 bases, the J end lost 7 bases, and 14 bases lay between the germline ends. CDR3 sequence: CASSAQLSGEQYV. In nucleotides, the CDR3 is TGTGCCAGCAGTGCACAGCTATCGGGGGAGCAGTACGTC.

In this sample, this clone turned up a few times. This chain joins TRBV7-7 and TRBJ2-5; 8 nucleotides line up with TRBD2. Per the germline V gene, CDR1 is SSHAT and CDR2 is FNYEAQ (reference sequence). CDR3 length equals 16 residues. V shed 0 bases, J shed 5 bases, and the junction held 8 bases outside the gene matches. The CDR3 loop is CASSLASGGPGETQYF. For the CDR3, the DNA is TGTGCCAGCAGCTTAGCGTCGGGGGGGCCCGGGGAGACCCAGTACTTC.

This chain uses TRBV30 with TRBJ1-2; the D gene is possibly TRBD1 (6 bases). The CDR3 extends over 14 amino acids. V dropped 4 bases and J dropped 2 bases, with 14 bases sitting between them. Per germline, CDR1 GTSNPN and CDR2 SVGIG (reference sequence). The CDR3 loop is CAWKGQGRNYGYTF. In nucleotides, the CDR3 is TGTGCCTGGAAGGGGCAGGGGCGAAACTATGGCTACACCTTC.

V usage is TRBV30 and J usage is TRBJ1-1, with no clear D. Trimming pared 1 base from V and 10 bases from J, leaving 13 bases between. Looked up from germline, CDR1 is GTSNPN and CDR2 is SVGIG (reference sequence). CDR3 length: 12 amino acids. This chain's CDR3 is CAWSAWPRGAFF. In nucleotides, the CDR3 is TGTGCCTGGAGTGCGTGGCCCCGAGGAGCTTTCTTT. Looking up the rest from reference TRBV30 and TRBJ1-1 gives the full variable domain: SQTIHQWPATLVQPVGSPLSLECTVEGTSNPNLYWYRQAAGRGLQLLFYSVGIGQISSEVPQNLSASRPQDRQFILSSKKLLLSDSGFYLCAWSAWPRGAFFGQGTRLTVV.

V usage is TRBV10-3 and J usage is TRBJ1-2; no definite D call. The CDR3 is made up of 12 amino acids. Germline CDR1 reads ENHRY; CDR2 reads SYGVKD. V was pared by 3 bases and J by 3 bases, with 5 bases between. The DNA of the CDR3 is TGTGCCATCAGTGAACTGCACTATGGCTACACCTTC. This gives the protein CAISELHYGYTF.

The chain employs TRBV19 and TRBJ1-5; 9 positions match TRBD1. CDR1 is LNHDA and CDR2 is SQIVND in the germline V gene (reference sequence). After removal of 5 bases from V and 0 bases from J, the junction contained 5 bases not matched to a gene. The CDR3 extends over 16 amino acids. The CDR3 region is CASSPTGGHSNQPQHF. CDR3 DNA sequence: TGTGCCAGTAGTCCCACAGGGGGCCATAGCAATCAGCCCCAGCATTTT.

In its sample, this clone was seen once. V is TRBV9 and J is TRBJ2-1, with 7 bases aligning to TRBD2. CDR1 and CDR2 from the germline V gene are SGDLS and YYNGEE. The CDR3 sequence is 16 residues long. Trimming cost V 0 bases and J 0 bases; bases outside gene matches: 3. In DNA, the CDR3 is TGTGCCAGCAGCGTAGTGGGCGGGGGCTCCTACAATGAGCAGTTCTTC. It encodes CASSVVGGGSYNEQFF.

CDR3 in amino acids: CASHSRSGAPSLSYTF. The CDR3 coding sequence is TGTGCCAGCCACAGTCGATCAGGGGCGCCTTCTTTGAGCTACACCTTC. This chain links TRBV19 with TRBJ1-2; D might be TRBD1 (6 bases). CDR1 is LNHDA, CDR2 SQIVND, per germline (reference sequence). This CDR3 is 16 amino acids long. V was shortened by 9 bases and J by 9 bases, with 29 bases between the two germline ends.

This clone has a single count. V gene TRBV6-5 combines with J gene TRBJ2-5; TRBD1 matches at 8 bases. CDR1 is MNHEY, CDR2 SVGAGI, per germline. The V segment lost 8 bases and the J segment 1 base; nucleotides outside the gene matches: 3. CDR3 length: 13 residues. The DNA of the CDR3 is TGTGCCAGCCGCGGGACAGGCCAAGAGACCCAGTACTTC. Encoded protein: CASRGTGQETQYF.

This clone has only a few counts. The chain uses TRBV2 and TRBJ1-4; no clear D gene. The germline V gene encodes CDR1 SNHLY and CDR2 FYNNEI. Trimming shortened V by 7 bases and J by 4 bases, and 13 bases separated the two germline ends. CDR3 length equals 14 residues. Written as DNA, the CDR3 is TGTGCCAGCAAAGGTGGGAGCGGTAATGAAAAACTGTTTTTT. It is translated as CASKGGSGNEKLFF.

The rearrangement links TRBV5-4 to TRBJ2-3, with a weak D call TRBD1 (5 bases). The CDR3 extends over 15 amino acids. V was pared by 4 bases and J by 2 bases, with 14 bases between. Germline loops: CDR1 SGHNT, CDR2 YYREEE (reference sequence). The CDR3 DNA reads TGTGCCAGCAGCCCCGACAGTTACCTCACAGATACGCAGTATTTT. It codes for CASSPDSYLTDTQYF.

The V call is TRBV7-9, the J call TRBJ2-3; D possibly corresponds to TRBD2 (5 bases). This CDR3 has 14 residues. V gave up 1 base and J gave up 0 bases, with 5 bases separating them. Germline loops: CDR1 SEHNR, CDR2 FQNEAQ (reference sequence). CDR3 protein: CASSLERSTDTQYF. The CDR3 coding sequence is TGTGCCAGCAGCTTAGAGCGGAGCACAGATACGCAGTATTTT.

This rearrangement joins TRBV30 to TRBJ2-1; D may be TRBD1 (6 bases). The CDR3 consists of 12 residues. In germline, CDR1 is GTSNPN, CDR2 SVGIG (reference sequence). V dropped 3 bases and J dropped 7 bases, with 10 bases sitting between them. The chain's CDR3 is CAWSRQANEQFF. The CDR3 coding sequence is TGTGCCTGGAGCCGACAGGCTAATGAGCAGTTCTTC.

The chain joins TRBV3-1 (or the pseudogene TRBV3-2) to TRBJ2-2, with TRBD1 matching over 10 bases. In germline, CDR1 is LGHDT, CDR2 YNNKEL (reference sequence). V shed 1 base, J shed 5 bases, and the junction held 4 bases outside the gene matches. The CDR3 has 16 amino acids. The CDR3 region is CASSQGRQGATGELFF. The CDR3 nucleotides are TGTGCCAGCAGCCAAGGGAGACAGGGGGCGACCGGGGAGCTGTTTTTT.

The chain joins TRBV5-5 to TRBJ2-5; 8 bases match TRBD2. After removal of 4 bases from V and 0 bases from J, the junction contained 8 bases not matched to a gene. The CDR3 has 16 residues. The germline V gene has CDR1 SGHKS and CDR2 YYEKEE (reference sequence). CDR3 nucleotides: TGTGCCAGCAGCCCCGGGGTAGCGGGGCACCAAGAGACCCAGTACTTC. Residues: CASSPGVAGHQETQYF.

V and J are TRBV9 and TRBJ1-1; D not resolved. The V end was cut by 3 bases, the J end by 7 bases, with 13 bases between. CDR1 is SGDLS and CDR2 is YYNGEE in the germline V gene. The CDR3 sequence is 13 residues long. Written as DNA, the CDR3 is TGTGCCAGCAGCGGGACGGGAACAAGTGAAGCTTTCTTT. Translation gives CASSGTGTSEAFF.

CDR3 sequence (DNA): TGTGCCTGGAGCGCGTCCGGTGGAAACACCATATATTTT. Amino acids: CAWSASGGNTIYF. The genes are TRBV30 and TRBJ1-3; D uncertain. Germline assignment: CDR1 GTSNPN and CDR2 SVGIG (reference sequence). The CDR3 sequence is 13 residues long. V was cut by 3 bases and J by 3 bases, with 9 bases left in between.

The V gene is TRBV19, the J gene TRBJ1-4; 9 bases match TRBD1. The trim removed 5 bases at V and 8 bases at J, leaving 6 bases unmatched. Germline-derived CDR1 and CDR2 are LNHDA and SQIVND (reference sequence). The CDR3 contains 14 residues. CDR3 protein: CASSPGTGQEKLFF. The CDR3 nucleotides are TGTGCCAGTAGTCCTGGGACAGGGCAAGAAAAACTGTTTTTT.

The rearrangement uses TRBV10-3 and TRBJ1-4, with D hard to call. This CDR3 comprises 14 residues. CDR1 and CDR2 from the germline V gene are ENHRY and SYGVKD. The V and J ends lost 8 bases and 0 bases respectively, with 10 bases between them. The CDR3 protein is CAIAPGATNEKLFF. In DNA form, the CDR3 reads TGTGCCATCGCCCCCGGGGCAACTAATGAAAAACTGTTTTTT.

As DNA, the CDR3 is TGTGCCAGCAGCCAAAAAGGGACAGGGGGGAACACTGAAGCTTTCTTT. Protein product: CASSQKGTGGNTEAFF. The chain is built from TRBV7-6 and TRBJ1-1, with 11 bases matching TRBD1. Trimming took 5 bases from V and 1 from J; bases not matched to a gene: 6. CDR3 length: 16 residues. CDR1 and CDR2 (germline): SGHVS, FNYEAQ.

The gene calls are TRBV14 and TRBJ1-1; unclear D gene. The CDR3 contains 17 residues. The germline V gene encodes CDR1 SGHDN and CDR2 FVKESK. Trimming cost V 0 bases and J 3 bases, with 17 bases left between them. CDR3 nucleotides: TGTGCCAGCAGCCAAGATTTTATCCGCACCGCGGACACTGAAGCTTTCTTT. It codes for CASSQDFIRTADTEAFF.

This chain links TRBV4-2 with TRBJ2-7, with 8 positions matching TRBD1. With 0 bases clipped from V and 4 bases from J, the junction kept 20 bases outside the gene matches. The CDR3 is made up of 20 amino acids. Per germline, CDR1 LGHNA and CDR2 YNFKEQ. DNA of the CDR3: TGTGCCAGCAGCCAAGATAGGATTGGCTACGGGACAGGAATTGGGTACGAGCAGTACTTC. This gives the protein CASSQDRIGYGTGIGYEQYF.

The chain is built from TRBV12-3 or TRBV12-4 and TRBJ1-4, with D unresolved. V gave up 6 bases and J gave up 5 bases, with 10 bases separating them. The CDR3 length is 13 residues. The CDR3 bases are TGTGCCAGCAGGCGAAGTCAAAATGAAAAACTGTTTTTT. Its protein product is CASRRSQNEKLFF.

The V gene is TRBV5-1, the J gene TRBJ2-3, with 11 nucleotides matching TRBD2. J was trimmed by 0 bases and V by 0 bases; bases with no gene match: 6. This CDR3 region has 18 residues. Germline V gene lookup returns CDR1 SGHRS and CDR2 YFSETQ. DNA for the CDR3: TGCGCCAGCAGCTTGGTAGCTAGCGGGGGGCCTAGCACAGATACGCAGTATTTT. It is translated as CASSLVASGGPSTDTQYF.

The chain couples TRBV24-1 to TRBJ1-2, with a weak D call TRBD1 (5 bases). Germline V gives CDR1 KGHDR, CDR2 SFDVKD. V was trimmed by 1 base and J by 4 bases, leaving 27 bases between them. The CDR3 is 20 residues long. CDR3 nucleotides: TGTGCCACCAGTGATTTATATTTAGCGGACCCGACGGGACGGATCTATGGCTACACCTTC. Protein product: CATSDLYLADPTGRIYGYTF.

This chain uses TRBV4-1 with TRBJ1-5, with D possibly matching TRBD1 (5 bases). In germline, CDR1 is MGHRA, CDR2 YSYEKL. The CDR3 spans 17 residues. Trimming shortened V by 5 bases and J by 1 base, and 18 bases separated the two germline ends. As DNA, the CDR3 is TGCGCCAGCAGCAAATACTTAGCGCGGGGGAGCAATCAGCCCCAGCATTTT. Its translation is CASSKYLARGSNQPQHF.

Worth noting for this clone: An end of the junction does not agree with germline; a read error may underlie this. The V and J genes are TRBV24-1 and TRBJ2-2; 11 bases match TRBD2. The CDR3 contains 15 residues. CDR1 KGHDR and CDR2 SFDVKD come from the germline V gene. CDR3 loop: CTTSCLAGGTGELFF. CDR3 in DNA: TGTACCACCAGTTGCCTAGCGGGGGGCACCGGGGAGCTGTTTTTT.

This clone was counted a single time. The same CDR3 is also encoded by other DNA sequences in this sample. V is TRBV3-1 (or the pseudogene TRBV3-2) and J is TRBJ2-5; 8 bases map to TRBD1. This CDR3 contains 12 residues. CDR1 and CDR2 from the germline V gene are LGHDT and YNNKEL (reference sequence). Trimming at V came to 6 bases and at J to 4 bases, leaving 1 base not matched to a gene. The CDR3 loop reads CASRQGGETQYF. The CDR3 coding sequence is TGTGCCAGCAGACAGGGGGGAGAGACCCAGTACTTC.